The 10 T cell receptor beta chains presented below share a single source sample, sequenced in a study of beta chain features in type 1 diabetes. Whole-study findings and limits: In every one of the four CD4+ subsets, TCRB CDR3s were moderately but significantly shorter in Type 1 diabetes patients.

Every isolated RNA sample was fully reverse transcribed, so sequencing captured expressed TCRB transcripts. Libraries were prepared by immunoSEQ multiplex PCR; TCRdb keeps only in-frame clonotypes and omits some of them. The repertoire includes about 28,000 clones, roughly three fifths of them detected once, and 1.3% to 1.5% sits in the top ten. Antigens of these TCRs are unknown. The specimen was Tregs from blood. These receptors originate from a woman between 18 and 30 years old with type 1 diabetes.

CDR3 coding DNA: TGTGCCAGCAGCGAGAGTAGCGGGAGAATGGAGACCCAGTACTTC. Encoded protein: CASSESSGRMETQYF. The V and J genes are TRBV9 and TRBJ2-5, with 9 bases lining up with TRBD2. Germline trimming cut 3 bases from V and 5 bases from J; bases unmatched to any gene: 8. Germline CDR1 is SGDLS and CDR2 is YYNGEE. The CDR3 length is 15 residues.

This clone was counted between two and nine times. The CDR3 loop is CASSPGLAGEGERTDTQYF. Here the CDR3 DNA reads TGTGCCAGCAGCCCGGGACTAGCGGGAGAGGGAGAACGCACAGATACGCAGTATTTT. This chain links TRBV5-4 with TRBJ2-3; 14 bases are a match to TRBD2. The CDR3 is 19 residues long. The V segment lost 4 bases and the J segment 1 base; nucleotides outside the gene matches: 11. The germline V gene encodes CDR1 SGHNT and CDR2 YYREEE (reference sequence).

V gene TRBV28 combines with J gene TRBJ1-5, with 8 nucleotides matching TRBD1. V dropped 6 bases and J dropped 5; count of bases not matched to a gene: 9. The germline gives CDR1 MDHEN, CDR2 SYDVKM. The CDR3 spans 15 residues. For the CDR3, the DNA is TGTGCCAGCAGAGGAGACAGGGGAGGCTATCAGCCCCAGCATTTT. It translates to CASRGDRGGYQPQHF.

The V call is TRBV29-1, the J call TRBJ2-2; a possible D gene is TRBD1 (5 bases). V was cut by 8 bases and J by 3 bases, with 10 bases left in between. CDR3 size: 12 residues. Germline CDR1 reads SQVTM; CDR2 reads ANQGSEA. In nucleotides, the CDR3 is TGCAGCTTTCGACAGTACACCGGGGAGCTGTTTTTT. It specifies CSFRQYTGELFF.

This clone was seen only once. The CDR3 loop is CASSPSWVRGPKNYGYTF. The CDR3 DNA is TGTGCCAGCAGCCCTAGTTGGGTCAGGGGGCCGAAAAACTATGGCTACACCTTC. The rearrangement uses TRBV7-9 and TRBJ1-2; TRBD1 matches at 8 bases. The length of the CDR3 is 18 residues. J lost 2 bases, V lost 5 bases, and 16 bases had no gene match. The germline gives CDR1 SEHNR, CDR2 FQNEAQ (reference sequence).

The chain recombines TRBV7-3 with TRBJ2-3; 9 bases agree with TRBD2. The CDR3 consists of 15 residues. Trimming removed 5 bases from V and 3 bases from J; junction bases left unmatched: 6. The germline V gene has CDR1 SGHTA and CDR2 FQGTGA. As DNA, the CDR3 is TGTGCCAGCAGCGTCGGACTAGCGAGGACAGATACGCAGTATTTT. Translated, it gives CASSVGLARTDTQYF. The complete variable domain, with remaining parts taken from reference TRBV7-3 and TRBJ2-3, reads GAGVSQTPSNKVTEKGKYVELRCDPISGHTALYWYRQSLGQGPEFLIYFQGTGAADDSGLPNDRFFAVRPEGSVSTLKIQRTERGDSAVYLCASSVGLARTDTQYFGPGTRLTVL.

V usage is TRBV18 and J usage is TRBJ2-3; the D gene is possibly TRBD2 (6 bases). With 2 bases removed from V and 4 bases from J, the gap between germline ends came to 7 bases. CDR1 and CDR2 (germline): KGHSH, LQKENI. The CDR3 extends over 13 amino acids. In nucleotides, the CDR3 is TGTGCCAGCTCACCAGGAGGGGCAGATACGCAGTATTTT. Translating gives CASSPGGADTQYF.

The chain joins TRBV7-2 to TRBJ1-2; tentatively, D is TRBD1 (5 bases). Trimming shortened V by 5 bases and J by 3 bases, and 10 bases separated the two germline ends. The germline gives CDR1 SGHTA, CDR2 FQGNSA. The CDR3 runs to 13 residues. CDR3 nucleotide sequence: TGTGCCAGCAGCCCCCAGGGATACTATGGCTACACCTTC. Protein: CASSPQGYYGYTF.

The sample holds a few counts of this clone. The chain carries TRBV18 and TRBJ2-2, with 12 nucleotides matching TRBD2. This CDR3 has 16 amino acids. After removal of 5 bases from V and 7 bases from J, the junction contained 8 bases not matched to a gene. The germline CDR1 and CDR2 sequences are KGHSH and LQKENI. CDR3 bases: TGTGCCAGCTCATACGGACTAGCGGGGTCCATCGGGGAGCTGTTTTTT. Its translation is CASSYGLAGSIGELFF.

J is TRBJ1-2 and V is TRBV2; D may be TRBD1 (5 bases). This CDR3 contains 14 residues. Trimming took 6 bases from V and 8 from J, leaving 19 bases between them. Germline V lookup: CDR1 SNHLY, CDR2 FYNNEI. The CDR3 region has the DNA TGTGCCAGCAGGGGGACGGGGGTAGTCTACGGCTACACCTTC. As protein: CASRGTGVVYGYTF.